Each of the 30 T cell receptor beta chains below was sequenced from the same sample in a study of cytomegalovirus exposure and HLA in healthy donors (dated by TCRdb to 2016 to 2017). The library was made by the immunoSEQ multiplex PCR assay. For the multiplex PCR, a mixture combining 60 forward primers for TCR Vbeta segments and 13 reverse primers for TCR Jbeta segments was used. The table was pulled from immuneACCESS by TCRdb, which kept in-frame rearrangements only. Such tables lose some clones; where checked, under half of the loss comes from unresolved V genes, and the rest has no known cause. Counted in this sample were roughly 80,000 clones; roughly 70% of them appeared once. The ten largest clones take up 4.9% of the sample. The material sequenced was PBMCs. The origin of the receptors is a man in his sixties in good health and CMV-seropositive.

The chain couples TRBV11-2 to TRBJ2-7, with TRBD1 identical over 11 bases. CDR1 is SGHAT and CDR2 is FQNNGV in the germline V gene. The V segment lost 7 bases and the J segment 3 bases; nucleotides outside the gene matches: 2. The CDR3 contains 13 residues. CDR3 in amino acids: CASTGTGGYEQYF. The DNA of the CDR3 is TGTGCCAGCACCGGGACAGGGGGCTACGAGCAGTACTTC.

This clone was counted a few times. This chain links TRBV27 with TRBJ1-1, with D possibly being TRBD1 (6 bases). CDR1 and CDR2 from the germline V gene are MNHEY and SMNVEV (reference sequence). Trimming cost V 6 bases and J 3 bases, with 20 bases left between them. CDR3 length equals 16 residues. The CDR3 region is CASRERQARVDTEAFF. The CDR3, as DNA: TGTGCCAGCAGGGAAAGACAGGCTCGGGTGGACACTGAAGCTTTCTTT.

The chain couples TRBV4-2 to TRBJ1-1; no firm D call. CDR1 is LGHNA, CDR2 YNFKEQ, per germline. V lost 1 base to trimming and J lost 1 base, with 19 bases between them. The CDR3 contains 18 residues. The CDR3 loop reads CASSQAPPGSGSNTEAFF. In DNA, the CDR3 is TGTGCCAGCAGCCAAGCGCCGCCGGGGTCGGGGTCGAACACTGAAGCTTTCTTT.

The chain recombines TRBV29-1 with TRBJ1-4; TRBD1 might be the D (5 bases). CDR3 size: 13 residues. The germline CDR1 and CDR2 sequences are SQVTM and ANQGSEA. V was trimmed by 4 bases and J by 3 bases, leaving 9 bases between them. The CDR3 loop is CSVGGDPNEKLFF. CDR3 in DNA: TGCAGCGTTGGGGGGGATCCTAATGAAAAACTGTTTTTT.

The CDR3 region is CASSQVTNTEAFF. CDR3 nucleotides: TGCGCCAGCAGCCAAGTAACTAACACTGAAGCTTTCTTT. The rearrangement uses TRBV4-1 and TRBJ1-1; D is undetermined. The CDR3 contains 13 residues. V was shortened by 1 base and J by 2 bases, with 5 bases between the two germline ends. CDR1 is MGHRA, CDR2 YSYEKL, per germline.

The CDR3 protein is CASSLSGRVIDEQFF. Written as DNA, the CDR3 is TGCGCCAGCAGCCTAAGCGGGAGAGTTATAGATGAGCAGTTCTTC. The chain uses TRBV5-1 and TRBJ2-1; 8 bases align to TRBD2. CDR1 SGHRS and CDR2 YFSETQ come from the germline V gene. This CDR3 is built from 15 residues. J was trimmed by 8 bases and V by 4 bases; bases with no gene match: 11.

This chain connects TRBV5-5 to TRBJ1-6; 11 bases are shared with TRBD1. V lost 0 bases to trimming and J lost 10 bases; unmatched junction nucleotides: 3. CDR1 is SGHKS, CDR2 YYEKEE, per germline (reference sequence). The CDR3 consists of 15 residues. As DNA, the CDR3 is TGTGCCAGCAGCTTGGGCGGGACAGGGGGGTCACCCCTCCACTTT. As protein: CASSLGGTGGSPLHF.

V and J are TRBV11-3 and TRBJ2-5; maybe TRBD1 (6 bases). The CDR3 length is 12 residues. Germline lookup yields CDR1 SGHNT and CDR2 YENEEA. Trimming pared 4 bases from V and 5 bases from J, leaving 8 bases between. CDR3 DNA sequence: TGTGCCAGCAGCTCCGACAGGGAGACCCAGTACTTC. Protein product: CASSSDRETQYF.

The chain links TRBV29-1 to TRBJ1-1; D is uncertain. Trimming removed 4 bases from V and 1 base from J, with 7 bases in between. The CDR3 runs 12 residues. CDR1 is SQVTM and CDR2 is ANQGSEA in the germline V gene. This CDR3 is CSVGGGNTEAFF. The CDR3 DNA is TGCAGCGTTGGGGGAGGGAACACTGAAGCTTTCTTT.

In this sample, this clone turned up once. The chain uses TRBV10-2 and TRBJ1-2; a possible D gene is TRBD1 (5 bases). Trimming left V 6 bases short and J 1 base short, with 6 bases between. The CDR3 is 12 amino acids. Germline V gene lookup returns CDR1 WSHSY and CDR2 SAAADI. The CDR3 region has the DNA TGCGCCAGCAGGGACAATAACTATGGCTACACCTTC. Translation: CASRDNNYGYTF.

The CDR3, as DNA: TGTGCCAGCAGATCGCCCGGGAGAGGCTACGAGCAGTACTTC. Translated: CASRSPGRGYEQYF. J is TRBJ2-5 and V is TRBV28, with a tentative D call TRBD2 (6 bases). The end of the DNA fits TRBJ2-7 better, so the J call may be wrong. CDR1 MDHEN and CDR2 SYDVKM come from the germline V gene. CDR3 size: 14 residues.

The table lists this clone with a few counts. For the CDR3, the DNA is TGTGCCAGCAGTTATGGGTATCAGAGGCCCTACGAGCAGTACTTC. Its protein is CASSYGYQRPYEQYF. The rearrangement links TRBV28 to TRBJ2-7; the D is unclear. The CDR3 has 15 amino acids. V was trimmed by 4 bases and J by 2 bases, leaving 15 bases between them. Looked up from germline, CDR1 is MDHEN and CDR2 is SYDVKM.

The chain combines TRBV2 with TRBJ2-1, with D tentatively TRBD1 (5 bases). Trimming removed 0 bases from V and 15 bases from J, with 15 bases in between. The germline gives CDR1 SNHLY, CDR2 FYNNEI. The CDR3 loop spans 13 amino acids. CDR3 sequence (DNA): TGTGCCAGCAGTGAAGCTCCCAGGGTAAAAAGGTTCTTC. This codes for CASSEAPRVKRFF.

This rearrangement joins TRBV9 to TRBJ1-1; 9 bases agree with TRBD1. This CDR3 contains 18 residues. Germline V gene data show CDR1 as SGDLS and CDR2 as YYNGEE. The V segment lost 2 bases and the J segment 1 base; nucleotides outside the gene matches: 12. For the CDR3, the DNA is TGTGCCAGCAGCGTTACCGAGGACAGGGGCGATGGGAACACTGAAGCTTTCTTT. It encodes CASSVTEDRGDGNTEAFF.

The chain uses TRBV19 and TRBJ2-7, with 8 bases that match TRBD1. This CDR3 region has 15 residues. CDR1 and CDR2 (germline): LNHDA, SQIVND (reference sequence). With 6 bases clipped from V and 2 bases from J, the junction kept 9 bases outside the gene matches. CDR3 amino acids: CASSLQQGAAYEQYF. CDR3 coding DNA: TGTGCCAGTAGCCTCCAGCAGGGGGCGGCCTACGAGCAGTACTTC.

CDR3 nucleotides: TGCGCCAGCAGCTTGGACCCCGGGACAGGAGTTTACACTGAAGCTTTCTTT. Protein: CASSLDPGTGVYTEAFF. V usage is TRBV5-1 and J usage is TRBJ1-1; TRBD1 aligns across 8 bases. The CDR3 is 17 residues long. Germline trimming cut 0 bases from V and 3 bases from J; bases unmatched to any gene: 10. Germline assignment: CDR1 SGHRS and CDR2 YFSETQ.

The chain recombines TRBV5-1 with TRBJ2-3; D might be TRBD2 (5 bases). V lost 1 base, J lost 5 bases, and 17 bases lay in between. Germline V gene sequence: CDR1 SGHRS, CDR2 YFSETQ. The CDR3 has 16 residues. DNA of the CDR3: TGCGCCAGCAGCTTGTTGGCTAGCAAGGGCCTAGATACGCAGTATTTT. Protein: CASSLLASKGLDTQYF.

The table lists this clone with a few counts. The chain carries TRBV4-3 and TRBJ1-4; D gene ambiguous. V lost 0 bases and J lost 5, with 13 bases in between. From germline, CDR1 is LGHNA and CDR2 YSLEER. The CDR3 runs 16 residues. CDR3 DNA: TGCGCCAGCAGCCAAGATGTTGGAGGGAGGAATGAAAAACTGTTTTTT. Translation: CASSQDVGGRNEKLFF.

The V and J genes are TRBV7-2 and TRBJ2-3; 7 bases are a match to TRBD2. CDR3 length: 15 residues. V gave up 5 bases and J gave up 1 base; unmatched junction bases: 6. The germline CDR1 and CDR2 sequences are SGHTA and FQGNSA. The CDR3 reads CASSLSGAGTDTQYF. The CDR3 coding sequence is TGTGCCAGCAGCCTGAGCGGGGCGGGCACAGATACGCAGTATTTT.

This clone has more than one count but fewer than ten. The J gene is TRBJ2-2, the V gene TRBV11-2, with 11 positions matching TRBD2. CDR1 and CDR2 from the germline V gene are SGHAT and FQNNGV. The V and J ends lost 5 bases and 1 base, in that order; junction bases with no gene match: 9. The CDR3 totals 18 residues. CDR3 in amino acids: CASSPPASGGQNTGELFF. The CDR3 DNA reads TGTGCCAGCAGCCCCCCGGCTAGCGGGGGGCAGAACACCGGGGAGCTGTTTTTT.

The CDR3 region has the DNA TGTGCCTGGAGTGACTTAGATCAGCCCCAGCATTTT. Protein: CAWSDLDQPQHF. The chain uses TRBV30 and TRBJ1-5, with unresolved D. V was shortened by 1 base and J by 5 bases, with 6 bases between the two germline ends. In germline, CDR1 is GTSNPN, CDR2 SVGIG (reference sequence). This CDR3 is 12 amino acids long.

This rearrangement joins TRBV10-3 to TRBJ1-1; 9 bases line up with TRBD1. The CDR3 is 15 residues long. CDR1 and CDR2 (germline): ENHRY, SYGVKD. Trimming removed 10 bases from V and 1 base from J; junction bases left unmatched: 10. The CDR3 DNA sequence: TGTGCCACTTGGACAGGGGAAGCAGGGAACACTGAAGCTTTCTTT. It codes for CATWTGEAGNTEAFF.

The genes are TRBV4-1 and TRBJ2-5; 8 bases line up with TRBD2. The CDR3 covers 16 residues. The germline CDR1 and CDR2 sequences are MGHRA and YSYEKL. The J segment lost 5 bases and the V segment lost 2 bases, leaving 10 bases of the junction unmatched. DNA of the CDR3: TGCGCCAGCAGCCAATCCCCGGGACTAGGAGCTGAGACCCAGTACTTC. Translation gives CASSQSPGLGAETQYF.

This clone showed up just a few times. The chain recombines TRBV29-1 with TRBJ2-7; TRBD1 is a possible D gene (7 bases). The V gene lost 5 bases and the J gene lost 4 bases, with 27 bases spanning the gap. Germline CDR1 reads SQVTM; CDR2 reads ANQGSEA. The CDR3 sequence is 17 residues long. Here the CDR3 DNA reads TGCAGCGTTAACGGCGCGACAGGAGGGGGCGTCCTGTACGAGCAGTACTTC. Translated, it gives CSVNGATGGGVLYEQYF.

The J gene is TRBJ2-1, the V gene TRBV7-2; a weak D match, TRBD1 (6 bases). The ends were cut back, 1 base at V and 8 bases at J, with 9 bases in the middle. There are 13 residues in the CDR3. Germline V gene data show CDR1 as SGHTA and CDR2 as FQGNSA. In DNA, the CDR3 is TGTGCCAGCAGCTTAGGGGGGCCGGATGAGCAGTTCTTC. Translation gives CASSLGGPDEQFF.

The gene calls are TRBV5-1 and TRBJ2-7; 10 bases match TRBD2. The CDR3 consists of 16 residues. CDR1 SGHRS and CDR2 YFSETQ come from the germline V gene. V trimming: 2 bases; J trimming: 3 bases; junction bases outside the gene matches: 8. This CDR3 is CASSLHSAGGFYEQYF. The CDR3 DNA sequence: TGCGCCAGCAGCTTACATTCAGCGGGAGGGTTCTACGAGCAGTACTTC.

The rearrangement joins TRBV21-1 to TRBJ1-2; the table gives TRBD1 as D, unverified against the DNA. TRBV21-1 is a pseudogene segment. This CDR3 spans 15 amino acids. The CDR3 reads CASSKLVRVNYGYTF. CDR3 DNA sequence: TGTGCCAGCAGCAAATTGGTCAGGGTTAACTATGGCTACACCTTC.

This chain uses TRBV28 with TRBJ1-6; D may be TRBD1 (6 bases). Between the trimmed V and J ends, which lost 3 bases and 9 bases, there was a span of 9 bases. Germline CDR1 is MDHEN and CDR2 is SYDVKM. The CDR3 length is 13 residues. This CDR3 is CASSFGDISPLHF. The CDR3 bases are TGTGCCAGCAGTTTTGGGGACATTTCACCCCTCCACTTT.

In DNA, the CDR3 is TGTGCCAGCCGACAACGGGGTTCCTACGAGCAGTACTTC. Amino acid sequence: CASRQRGSYEQYF. This chain uses TRBV27 with TRBJ2-7; D may be TRBD2 (5 bases). Germline V gene sequence: CDR1 MNHEY, CDR2 SMNVEV (reference sequence). The V and J ends lost 8 bases and 1 base respectively, with 12 bases between them. The CDR3 is 13 amino acids.

This chain joins TRBV11-2 and TRBJ1-1; D remains ambiguous. There are 15 residues in the CDR3. CDR1 is SGHAT and CDR2 is FQNNGV in the germline V gene. Trimming cost V 1 base and J 0 bases, with 9 bases left between them. CDR3 region: CASSLGPGMNTEAFF. In DNA, the CDR3 is TGTGCCAGCAGCTTAGGGCCGGGAATGAACACTGAAGCTTTCTTT.